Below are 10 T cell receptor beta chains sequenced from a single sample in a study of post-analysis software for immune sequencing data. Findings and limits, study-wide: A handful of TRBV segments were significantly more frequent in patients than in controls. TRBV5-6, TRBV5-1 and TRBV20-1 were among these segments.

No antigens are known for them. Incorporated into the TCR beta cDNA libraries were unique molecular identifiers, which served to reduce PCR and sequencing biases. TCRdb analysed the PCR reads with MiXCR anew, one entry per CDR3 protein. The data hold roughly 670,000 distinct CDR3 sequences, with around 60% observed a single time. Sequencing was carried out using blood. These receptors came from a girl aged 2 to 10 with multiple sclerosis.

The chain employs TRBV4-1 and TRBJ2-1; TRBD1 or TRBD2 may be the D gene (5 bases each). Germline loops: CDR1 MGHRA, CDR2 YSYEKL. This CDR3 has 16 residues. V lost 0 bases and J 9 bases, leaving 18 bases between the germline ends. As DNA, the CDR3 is TGCGCCAGCAGCCAAGATGAGCTAGGGGAAAGCGGTGAGCAGTTCTTC. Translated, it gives CASSQDELGESGEQFF.

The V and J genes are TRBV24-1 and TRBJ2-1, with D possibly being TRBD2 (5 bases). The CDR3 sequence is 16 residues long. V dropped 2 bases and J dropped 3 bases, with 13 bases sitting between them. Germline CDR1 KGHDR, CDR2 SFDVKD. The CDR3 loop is CATSDSSGIGYNEQFF. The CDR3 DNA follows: TGTGCCACCAGTGATTCCTCCGGGATCGGCTACAATGAGCAGTTCTTC.

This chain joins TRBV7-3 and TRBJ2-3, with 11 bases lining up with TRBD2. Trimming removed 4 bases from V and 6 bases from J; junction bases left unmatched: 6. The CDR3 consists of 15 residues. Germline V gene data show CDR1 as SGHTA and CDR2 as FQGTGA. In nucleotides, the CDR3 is TGTGCCAGCAGCTCCGGGACTAGCGGTATGGATACGCAGTATTTT. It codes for CASSSGTSGMDTQYF.

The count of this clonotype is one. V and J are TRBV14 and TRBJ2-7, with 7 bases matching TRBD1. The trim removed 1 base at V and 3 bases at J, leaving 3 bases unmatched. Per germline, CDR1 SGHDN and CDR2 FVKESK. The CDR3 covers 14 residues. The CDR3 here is CASSQGQGHYEQYF. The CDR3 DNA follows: TGTGCCAGCAGCCAAGGACAGGGTCACTACGAGCAGTACTTC.

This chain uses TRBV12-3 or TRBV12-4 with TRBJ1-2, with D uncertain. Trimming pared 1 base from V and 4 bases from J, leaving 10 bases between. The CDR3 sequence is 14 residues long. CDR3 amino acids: CASSLGRVGYGYTF. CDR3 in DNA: TGTGCCAGCAGTTTAGGTAGGGTGGGCTATGGCTACACCTTC.

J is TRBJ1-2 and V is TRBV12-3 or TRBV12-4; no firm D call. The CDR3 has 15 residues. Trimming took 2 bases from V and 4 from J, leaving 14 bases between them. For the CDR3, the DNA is TGTGCCAGCAGTTTACTCGGGCAGGCCCCCTATGGCTACACCTTC. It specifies CASSLLGQAPYGYTF.

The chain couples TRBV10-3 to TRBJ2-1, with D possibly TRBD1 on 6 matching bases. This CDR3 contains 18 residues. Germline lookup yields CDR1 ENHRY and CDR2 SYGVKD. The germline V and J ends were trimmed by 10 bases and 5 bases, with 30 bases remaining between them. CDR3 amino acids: CATHDERRPGTLDNEQFF. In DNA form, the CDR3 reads TGTGCCACCCACGACGAGAGGAGACCCGGGACATTAGACAATGAGCAGTTCTTC.

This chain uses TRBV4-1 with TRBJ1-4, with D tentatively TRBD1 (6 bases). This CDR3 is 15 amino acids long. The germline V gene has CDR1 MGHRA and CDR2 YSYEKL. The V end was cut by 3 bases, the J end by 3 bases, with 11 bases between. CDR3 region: CASSHPEGANEKLFF. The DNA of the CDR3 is TGCGCCAGCAGCCACCCGGAGGGGGCTAATGAAAAACTGTTTTTT.

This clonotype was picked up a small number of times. The CDR3 spells CASSSSQSNSPLHF. CDR3 DNA: TGTGCCAGCAGTTCCTCACAGAGTAATTCACCCCTCCACTTT. This chain connects TRBV12-3 or TRBV12-4 to TRBJ1-6, with unresolved D. Trimming left V 4 bases short and J 6 bases short, with 10 bases between. The CDR3 has 14 residues.

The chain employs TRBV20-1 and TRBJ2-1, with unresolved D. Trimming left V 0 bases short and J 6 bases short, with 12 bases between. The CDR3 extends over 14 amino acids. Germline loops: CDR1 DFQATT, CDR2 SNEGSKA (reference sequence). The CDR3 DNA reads TGCAGTGCTAGAGATCATAAAGCTCTCAATGAGCAGTTCTTC. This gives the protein CSARDHKALNEQFF.